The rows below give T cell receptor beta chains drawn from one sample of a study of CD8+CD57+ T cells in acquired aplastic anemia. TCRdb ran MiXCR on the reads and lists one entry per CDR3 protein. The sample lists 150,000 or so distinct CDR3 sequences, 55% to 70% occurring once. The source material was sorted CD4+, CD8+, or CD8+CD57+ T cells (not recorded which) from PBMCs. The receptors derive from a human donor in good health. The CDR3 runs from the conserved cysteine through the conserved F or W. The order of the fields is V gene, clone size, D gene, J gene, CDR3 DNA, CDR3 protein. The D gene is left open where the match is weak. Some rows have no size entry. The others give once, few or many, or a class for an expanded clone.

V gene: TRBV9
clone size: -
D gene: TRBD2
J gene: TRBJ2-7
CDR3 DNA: TGTGCCAGCAGCGTTAGAGCGGGAGATCAATACGAGCAGTACTTC
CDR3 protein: CASSVRAGDQYEQYF

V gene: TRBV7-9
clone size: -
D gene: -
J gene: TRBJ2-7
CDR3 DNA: TGTGCCAGCAGCTTGAGCCACCCCGGAGAGCAGTACTTC
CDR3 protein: CASSLSHPGEQYF

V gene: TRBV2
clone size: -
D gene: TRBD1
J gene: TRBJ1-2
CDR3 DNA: TGTGCCAGCATCGGACAGGGGAGTTCGGGTGGCTACACCTTC
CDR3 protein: CASIGQGSSGGYTF

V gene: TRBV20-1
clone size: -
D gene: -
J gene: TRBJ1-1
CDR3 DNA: TGCAGTGCTAACCGACAGAGAATGAACACTGAAGCTTTCTTT
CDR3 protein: CSANRQRMNTEAFF

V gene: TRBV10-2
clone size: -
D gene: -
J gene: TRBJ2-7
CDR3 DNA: TGCGTCAGCACCGGACGGCGGATCTCCTACGAGCAGTACTTC
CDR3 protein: CVSTGRRISYEQYF

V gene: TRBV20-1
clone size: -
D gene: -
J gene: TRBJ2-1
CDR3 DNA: TGCAGTGCAAAGCTAGCGCGCTCCTACAATGAGCAGTTCTTC
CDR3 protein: CSAKLARSYNEQFF

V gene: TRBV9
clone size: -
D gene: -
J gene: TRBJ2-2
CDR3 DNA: TGTGCCAGCAAGGGGGCGAACACCGGGGAGCTGTTTTTT
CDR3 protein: CASKGANTGELFF

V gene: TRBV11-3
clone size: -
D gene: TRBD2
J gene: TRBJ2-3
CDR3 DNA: TGTGCCAGCAGCTTGAGCGGGATCCCCTCTACTATAACAGATACGCAGTATTTT
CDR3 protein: CASSLSGIPSTITDTQYF

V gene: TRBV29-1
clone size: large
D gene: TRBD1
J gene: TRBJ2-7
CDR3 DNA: TGCAGCGTTGAAGGGTCCGGACAGGGGTCCTACGAGCAGTACTTC
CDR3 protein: CSVEGSGQGSYEQYF

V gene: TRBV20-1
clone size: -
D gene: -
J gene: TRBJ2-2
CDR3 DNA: TGCAGTGCCCGCCGGGACCGGGACACCGGGGAGCTGTTTTTT
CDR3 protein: CSARRDRDTGELFF

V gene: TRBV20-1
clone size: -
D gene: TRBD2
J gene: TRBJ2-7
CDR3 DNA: TGCAGTGCTAGACTAGCGGGGTCCTACGAGCAGTACTTC
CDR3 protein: CSARLAGSYEQYF

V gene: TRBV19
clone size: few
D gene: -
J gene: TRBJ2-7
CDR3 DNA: TGTGCCAGTAGTCCAGGGGTTGCCGAGCAGTACTTC
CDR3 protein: CASSPGVAEQYF

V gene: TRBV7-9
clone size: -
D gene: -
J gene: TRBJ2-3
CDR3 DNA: TGTGCCAGCAGCTTGGTGAGCCTGGGCACAGATACGCAGTATTTT
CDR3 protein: CASSLVSLGTDTQYF

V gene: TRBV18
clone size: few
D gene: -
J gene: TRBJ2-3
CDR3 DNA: TGTGCCAGCTCCCCTGACGGACGGGTAGATACGCAGTATTTT
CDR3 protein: CASSPDGRVDTQYF

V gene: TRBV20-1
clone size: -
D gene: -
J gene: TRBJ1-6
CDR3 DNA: TGCAGTGCTAGATCCCTCACCCCTGAATCCTATAATTCACCCCTCCACTTT
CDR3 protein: CSARSLTPESYNSPLHF

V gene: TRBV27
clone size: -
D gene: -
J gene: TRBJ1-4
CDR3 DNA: TGTGCCAGCAGCGCAGGAGAGGGGGGGTGGGAAAAACTGTTTTTT
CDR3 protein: CASSAGEGGWEKLFF

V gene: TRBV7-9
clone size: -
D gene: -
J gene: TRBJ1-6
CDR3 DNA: TGTGCCAGCAGGTCCCGAGCGGCGACACCGGGGGGGAGTTCACCCCTCCACTTT
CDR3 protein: CASRSRAATPGGSSPLHF

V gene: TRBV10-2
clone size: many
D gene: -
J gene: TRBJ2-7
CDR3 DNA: TGCGCCAGCAGCTCACTCTACGAGCAGTACTTC
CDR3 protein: CASSSLYEQYF

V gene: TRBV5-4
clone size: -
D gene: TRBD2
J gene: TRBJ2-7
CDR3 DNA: TGTGCCAGCAGCTTCGCCGGGACTAGCGGGAGCGAGCAGTACTTC
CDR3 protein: CASSFAGTSGSEQYF

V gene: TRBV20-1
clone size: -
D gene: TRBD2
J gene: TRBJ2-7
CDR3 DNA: TGCAGTGCTATCGAAAGACTAGCCGCCGAGCAGTACTTC
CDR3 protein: CSAIERLAAEQYF

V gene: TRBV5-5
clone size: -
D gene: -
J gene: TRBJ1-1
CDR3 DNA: TGTGCCAGCAGCTTTAGACTAGGACGGGACACTGAAGCTTTCTTT
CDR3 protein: CASSFRLGRDTEAFF

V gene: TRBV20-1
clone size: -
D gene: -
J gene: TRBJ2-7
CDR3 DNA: TGCAGTGCGACGCGGAGGGCGAGCTCCTACGAGCAGTACTTC
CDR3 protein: CSATRRASSYEQYF

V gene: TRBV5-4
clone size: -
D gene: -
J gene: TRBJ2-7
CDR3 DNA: TGTGCCAGCAGCGGCGCGGAGGGGACCTACGAGCAGTACTTC
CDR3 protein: CASSGAEGTYEQYF

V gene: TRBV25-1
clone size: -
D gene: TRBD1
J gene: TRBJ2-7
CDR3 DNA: TGTGCCAGCAGTTCCTCCCCAGGGGGTCCCTCCTACGAGCAGTGCTTC
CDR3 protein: CASSSSPGGPSYEQCF

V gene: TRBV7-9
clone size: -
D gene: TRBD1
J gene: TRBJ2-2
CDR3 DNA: TGTGCCAGCAGCCCTCGGACAGGGGGGGTCGGCCTCGGGACCGGGGAGCTGTTTTTT
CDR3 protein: CASSPRTGGVGLGTGELFF

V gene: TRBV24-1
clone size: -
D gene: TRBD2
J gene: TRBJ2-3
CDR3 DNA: TGTGCCACCAGTGATTCGGGACTAGCGGGAACAGATACGCAGTATTTT
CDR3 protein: CATSDSGLAGTDTQYF

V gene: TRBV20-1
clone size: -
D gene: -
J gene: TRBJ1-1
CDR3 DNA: TGCGGTGCCGGGGGGGGGGCTGACACTGAAGCTTTCTTT
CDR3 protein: CGAGGGADTEAFF

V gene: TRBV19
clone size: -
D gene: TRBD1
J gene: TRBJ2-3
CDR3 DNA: TGTGCCAGTAGTATGGGACAGGGGTGGAATGAGCAGTATTTT
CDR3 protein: CASSMGQGWNEQYF

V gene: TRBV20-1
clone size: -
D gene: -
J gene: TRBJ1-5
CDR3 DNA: TGCAGTGCTAAGTTGGGGTGGGACCAGCCCCAGCATTTT
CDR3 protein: CSAKLGWDQPQHF

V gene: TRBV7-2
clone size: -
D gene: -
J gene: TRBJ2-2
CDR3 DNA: TGTGCCAGCAGCTTACGGCAGATTGCGGGCGGGGAGCTGTTTTTT
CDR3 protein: CASSLRQIAGGELFF

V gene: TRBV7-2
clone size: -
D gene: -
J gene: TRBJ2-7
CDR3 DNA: TGTGCCAGCAGCTTTTTCTACGAGCAGTACTTC
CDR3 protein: CASSFFYEQYF

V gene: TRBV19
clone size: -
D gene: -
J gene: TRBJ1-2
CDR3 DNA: TGTGCCAGTTGTAGTCGGGGATCAGCCCTTGGCTACACCTTC
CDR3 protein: CASCSRGSALGYTF

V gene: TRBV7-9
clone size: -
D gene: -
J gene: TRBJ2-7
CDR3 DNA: TGTGCCAGCAGCTCTAGGGGTGGGGGCTACGAGCAGTACTTC
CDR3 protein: CASSSRGGGYEQYF

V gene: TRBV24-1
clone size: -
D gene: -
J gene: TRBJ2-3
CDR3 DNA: TGTGCCACCAGTGAAGAGGTGACAGGTGTAAACACAGATACGCAGTATTTT
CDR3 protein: CATSEEVTGVNTDTQYF

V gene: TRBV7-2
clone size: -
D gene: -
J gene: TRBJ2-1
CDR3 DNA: TGTGCCAGCAGCTTTACCAGCGGGCCCTCTTACAATGAGCAGTTCTTC
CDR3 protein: CASSFTSGPSYNEQFF

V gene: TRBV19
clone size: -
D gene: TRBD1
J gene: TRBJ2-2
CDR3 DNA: TGTGCCAGCAGGACAGGGGCGAACACCGGGGAGCTGTTTTTT
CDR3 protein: CASRTGANTGELFF

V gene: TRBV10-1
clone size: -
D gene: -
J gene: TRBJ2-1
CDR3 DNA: TGCGCCAGCAGTGAGTCAGGAGGCTATGAGCAGTTCTTC
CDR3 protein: CASSESGGYEQFF

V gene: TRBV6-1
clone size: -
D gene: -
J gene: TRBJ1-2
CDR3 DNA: TGTGCCAGCAGTGAACAGCTGGGGAGCTATGGCTACACCTTC
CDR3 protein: CASSEQLGSYGYTF

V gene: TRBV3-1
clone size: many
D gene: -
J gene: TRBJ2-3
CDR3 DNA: TGTGCCAGCAGCCAAGGCAGGGCGAGCACAGATACGCAGTATTTT
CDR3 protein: CASSQGRASTDTQYF

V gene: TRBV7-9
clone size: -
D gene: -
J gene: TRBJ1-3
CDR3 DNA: TGTGCCAGCAGCCGCCAGTTCCCTGGAAACACCATATATTTT
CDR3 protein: CASSRQFPGNTIYF

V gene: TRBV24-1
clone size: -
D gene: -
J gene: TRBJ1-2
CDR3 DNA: TGTGCCACCAGTGGCGCGACGGGGGCAGGTTATGGCTACACCTTC
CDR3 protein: CATSGATGAGYGYTF

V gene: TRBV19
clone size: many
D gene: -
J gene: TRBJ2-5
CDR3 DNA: TGTGCCAGTAGTGCTTATTGGGGGGAGACCCAGTACTTC
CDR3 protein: CASSAYWGETQYF

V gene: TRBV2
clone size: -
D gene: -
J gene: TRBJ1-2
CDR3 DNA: TGTGCCAGCAGTGTCCTCTTCCCGGGTTCCTCAGGGCCGAACTATGGCTACACCTTC
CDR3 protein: CASSVLFPGSSGPNYGYTF

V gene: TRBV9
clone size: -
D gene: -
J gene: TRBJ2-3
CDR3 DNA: TGTGCCAGCAGCGTGGAGCCCAGCAGGGTGGATACGCAGTATTTT
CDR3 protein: CASSVEPSRVDTQYF

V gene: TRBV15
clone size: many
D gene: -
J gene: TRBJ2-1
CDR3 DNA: TGTGCCACCAGCAGAGATACGGGGAGCTCCTACAATGAGCAGTTCTTC
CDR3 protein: CATSRDTGSSYNEQFF